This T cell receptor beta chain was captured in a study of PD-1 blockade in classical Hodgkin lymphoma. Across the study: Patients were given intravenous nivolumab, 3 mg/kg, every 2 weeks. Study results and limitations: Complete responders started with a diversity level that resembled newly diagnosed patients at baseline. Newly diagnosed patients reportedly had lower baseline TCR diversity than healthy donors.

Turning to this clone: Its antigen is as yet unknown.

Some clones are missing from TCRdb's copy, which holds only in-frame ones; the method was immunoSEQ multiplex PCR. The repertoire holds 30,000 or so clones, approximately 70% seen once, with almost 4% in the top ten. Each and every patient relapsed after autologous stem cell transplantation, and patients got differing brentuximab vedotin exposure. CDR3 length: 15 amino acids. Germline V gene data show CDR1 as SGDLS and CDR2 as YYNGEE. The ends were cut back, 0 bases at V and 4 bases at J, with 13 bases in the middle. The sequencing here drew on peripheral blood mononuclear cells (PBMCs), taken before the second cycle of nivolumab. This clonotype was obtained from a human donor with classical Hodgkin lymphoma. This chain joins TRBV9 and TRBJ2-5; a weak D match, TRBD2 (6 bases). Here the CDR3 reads CASSVAWRVGETQYF. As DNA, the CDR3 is TGTGCCAGCAGCGTAGCTTGGAGGGTGGGAGAGACCCAGTACTTC.